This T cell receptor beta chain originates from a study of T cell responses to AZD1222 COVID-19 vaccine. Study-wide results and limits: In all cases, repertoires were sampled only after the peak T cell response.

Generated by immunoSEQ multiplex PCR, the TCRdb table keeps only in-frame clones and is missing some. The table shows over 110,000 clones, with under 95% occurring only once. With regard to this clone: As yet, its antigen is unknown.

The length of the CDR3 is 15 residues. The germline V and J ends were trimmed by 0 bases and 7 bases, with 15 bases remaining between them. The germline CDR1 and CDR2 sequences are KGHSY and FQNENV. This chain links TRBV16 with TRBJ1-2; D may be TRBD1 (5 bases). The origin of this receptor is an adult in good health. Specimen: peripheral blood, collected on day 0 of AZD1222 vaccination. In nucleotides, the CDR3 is TGTGCCAGCAGCCAATCGAGGGCAGGGTCCGGTGGCTACACCTTC. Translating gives CASSQSRAGSGGYTF.